The 16 T cell receptor beta chains given below trace back to one sample, sequenced in a study of CD4 T cells in relation to SARS-CoV-2 and coronaviruses. TCRdb's table, derived via immunoSEQ multiplex PCR, lists solely in-frame clones and lacks some. The sample lists about 18,000 clones, about 72% occurring once. No antigen is known for these receptors. CD4+ T cells from unexposed donors were obtained before the COVID-19 pandemic (2011-2018). The cells were cultured for approximately 10 days before CD4+ T cells were isolated. The specimen was CD4+ T cells from PBMCs, cultured in vitro. These receptors came from a human donor in good health.

This clone was seen a few times. The chain combines TRBV24-1 with TRBJ2-5; D perhaps matches TRBD1 (6 bases). CDR3 length equals 12 residues. From germline, CDR1 is KGHDR and CDR2 SFDVKD. V was pared by 5 bases and J by 5 bases, with 8 bases between. This CDR3 is CATSVTGETQYF. The CDR3 region has the DNA TGTGCCACCAGTGTCACAGGGGAGACCCAGTACTTC.

This clone has just one count. This chain's CDR3 is CASSEWGQQFF. CDR3 sequence (DNA): TGTGCCAGCAGTGAATGGGGACAGCAGTTCTTC. This chain links TRBV2 with TRBJ2-1, with D perhaps given as TRBD1 or TRBD2 (5 bases each). Germline-derived CDR1 and CDR2 are SNHLY and FYNNEI. Between the trimmed V and J ends, which lost 2 bases and 11 bases, there was a span of 7 bases. The CDR3 has 11 residues.

V is TRBV5-4 and J is TRBJ2-4; perhaps TRBD2 as D (6 bases). The length of the CDR3 is 15 residues. Germline assignment: CDR1 SGHNT and CDR2 YYREEE (reference sequence). Trimming pared 0 bases from V and 4 bases from J, leaving 11 bases between. CDR3 nucleotides: TGTGCCAGCAGCTTGGGGGCTAGCGAAAAAAACATTCAGTACTTC. It codes for CASSLGASEKNIQYF.

The rearrangement joins TRBV19 to TRBJ1-2; D possibly corresponds to TRBD1 (6 bases). In germline, CDR1 is LNHDA, CDR2 SQIVND (reference sequence). The V end was cut by 7 bases, the J end by 4 bases, with 16 bases between. The CDR3 is 14 residues long. The CDR3, as DNA: TGTGCCAGTAACCCGATGGGGGCGAGCTATGGCTACACCTTC. This sequence encodes CASNPMGASYGYTF.

V and J are TRBV3-1 (or the pseudogene TRBV3-2) and TRBJ2-7, with unresolved D. CDR1 LGHDT and CDR2 YNNKEL come from the germline V gene (reference sequence). Trimming removed 2 bases from V and 5 bases from J, with 4 bases in between. The CDR3 consists of 11 residues. The CDR3 DNA follows: TGTGCCAGCAGCCAATTCGACGAGCAGTACTTC. Encoded protein: CASSQFDEQYF.

The chain carries TRBV27 and TRBJ1-5, with D possibly TRBD1 on 6 matching bases. Germline assignment: CDR1 MNHEY and CDR2 SMNVEV (reference sequence). V lost 3 bases to trimming and J lost 9 bases, with 12 bases between them. This CDR3 has 13 amino acids. In nucleotides, the CDR3 is TGTGCCAGCAGTTTTGGGGGGGCTGGGCCCCAGCATTTT. Translated: CASSFGGAGPQHF.

The chain employs TRBV6-1 and TRBJ2-7, with D perhaps matching TRBD2 (6 bases). Trimming pared 5 bases from V and 5 bases from J, leaving 16 bases between. The CDR3 has 14 residues. From germline, CDR1 is MNHNS and CDR2 SASEGT. CDR3 region: CASSLGSLRHEQYF. The DNA of the CDR3 is TGTGCCAGCAGTCTCGGGAGTTTACGCCACGAGCAGTACTTC.

The chain uses TRBV2 and TRBJ2-1; the match to TRBD2 covers 7 bases. Losses at the gene ends were 2 bases for V and 13 bases for J; bases not matched to a gene: 8. CDR3 size: 13 residues. CDR1 is SNHLY, CDR2 FYNNEI, per germline. CDR3 sequence: CASSELTSVGQFF. The CDR3 nucleotides read TGTGCCAGCAGTGAACTCACTAGCGTCGGCCAGTTCTTC.

The chain has TRBV7-9 and TRBJ2-7; 9 nucleotides agree with TRBD1. CDR3 length equals 16 residues. J lost 2 bases, V lost 1 base, and 6 bases had no gene match. Looked up from germline, CDR1 is SEHNR and CDR2 is FQNEAQ (reference sequence). CDR3 protein: CASSLGLRQGAYEQYF. The CDR3 DNA is TGTGCCAGCAGCTTAGGCCTAAGACAGGGGGCCTACGAGCAGTACTTC.

The chain couples TRBV5-5 to TRBJ1-2; D ambiguous. This CDR3 comprises 12 residues. Trimming took 0 bases from V and 8 from J, leaving 8 bases between them. The germline gives CDR1 SGHKS, CDR2 YYEKEE (reference sequence). CDR3 amino acids: CASSLGGGGYTF. CDR3 sequence (DNA): TGTGCCAGCAGCTTGGGCGGTGGAGGCTACACCTTC.

The CDR3 spells CASKRWDRDSGEQYF. CDR3 DNA sequence: TGTGCCAGCAAACGGTGGGACAGGGACTCTGGTGAGCAGTACTTC. The chain joins TRBV27 to TRBJ2-7, with 9 bases lining up with TRBD1. The junction had 14 bases not matched to a gene; V was cut back by 7 bases and J by 7 bases. The CDR3 runs to 15 residues. The germline CDR1 and CDR2 sequences are MNHEY and SMNVEV (reference sequence).

V usage is TRBV18 and J usage is TRBJ1-1; 8 nucleotides align to TRBD1. The CDR3 totals 14 residues. CDR1 is KGHSH and CDR2 is LQKENI in the germline V gene. V lost 4 bases and J lost 4; bases outside the gene matches: 5. The CDR3 reads CASSLTGGSTEAFF. As DNA, the CDR3 is TGTGCCAGCTCACTTACAGGGGGATCCACTGAAGCTTTCTTT.

The CDR3 protein is CASSRQENTEAFF. CDR3 nucleotides: TGTGCCAGCTCTCGACAGGAGAACACTGAAGCTTTCTTT. This chain links TRBV18 with TRBJ1-1; possibly TRBD1 for D (6 bases). Germline V gene data show CDR1 as KGHSH and CDR2 as LQKENI. Trimming pared 6 bases from V and 1 base from J, leaving 9 bases between. The length of the CDR3 is 13 residues.

The rearrangement uses TRBV28 and TRBJ1-1, with D unclear. The CDR3 runs 13 residues. Trimming cost V 6 bases and J 4 bases, with 12 bases left between them. The germline V gene has CDR1 MDHEN and CDR2 SYDVKM. CDR3 coding DNA: TGTGCCAGCAGCCCAATCGTAGGCACTGAAGCTTTCTTT. This translates into CASSPIVGTEAFF.

The chain carries TRBV19 and TRBJ1-1, with TRBD1 identical over 7 bases. Germline-derived CDR1 and CDR2 are LNHDA and SQIVND (reference sequence). J was trimmed by 5 bases and V by 1 base; bases with no gene match: 1. The CDR3 is 13 amino acids. DNA for the CDR3: TGTGCCAGTAGTATAGGACAGGGAACTGAAGCTTTCTTT. Its translation: CASSIGQGTEAFF.

The genes are TRBV5-1 and TRBJ2-7, with 12 bases identical to TRBD2. The J segment lost 6 bases and the V segment lost 5 bases, leaving 12 bases of the junction unmatched. This CDR3 has 16 amino acids. Germline assignment: CDR1 SGHRS and CDR2 YFSETQ. CDR3 DNA: TGCGCCAGCAGTATGGTACTAGCGGGAGGCAGGGCCGAGCAGTACTTC. This codes for CASSMVLAGGRAEQYF.